These 6 T cell receptor beta chains came from one sample sequenced in a study of shared clonotypes between healthy human individuals. Here immunoSEQ multiplex PCR was the method, and the copy in TCRdb shows in-frame clones only, minus some. Among more than 400,000 clones listed, around 73% were seen once. The sequenced sample consisted of PBMCs. The receptors were gathered from a woman in her forties in good health. Some clones in this sample may be carry-over from other donors' samples.

The chain has TRBV11-2 and TRBJ2-3; TRBD2 aligns across 7 bases. The CDR3 contains 16 residues. With 1 base clipped from V and 2 bases from J, the junction kept 6 bases outside the gene matches. Germline CDR1 and CDR2: SGHAT and FQNNGV. The CDR3 region is CASSLAGGLITDTQYF. The DNA of the CDR3 is TGTGCCAGCAGCTTAGCGGGGGGACTCATCACAGATACGCAGTATTTT.

This rearrangement joins TRBV18 to TRBJ2-2; 10 bases align to TRBD1. V lost 0 bases and J lost 3; bases outside the gene matches: 4. In germline, CDR1 is KGHSH, CDR2 LQKENI. The CDR3 extends over 17 amino acids. The CDR3 region has the DNA TGTGCCAGCTCACCACCCCGCGGGACAGGGGACACCGGGGAGCTGTTTTTT. This gives the protein CASSPPRGTGDTGELFF.

The chain links TRBV2 to TRBJ1-5; 7 bases are shared with TRBD1. The CDR3 sequence is 15 residues long. Germline assignment: CDR1 SNHLY and CDR2 FYNNEI. The V and J ends lost 6 bases and 4 bases, in that order; junction bases with no gene match: 9. The CDR3 DNA reads TGTGCCAGCAGAGTCGACAGGGCGTGGAATCAGCCCCAGCATTTT. Its translation: CASRVDRAWNQPQHF.

The rearrangement uses TRBV7-6 and TRBJ1-1; D remains unclear. The germline V and J ends were trimmed by 1 base and 5 bases, with 8 bases remaining between them. The CDR3 totals 13 residues. Germline V CDR1 and CDR2: SGHVS, FNYEAQ. The CDR3 DNA is TGTGCCAGCAGCTTAGGTTATGGGACTGAAGCTTTCTTT. Protein: CASSLGYGTEAFF.

This chain connects TRBV25-1 to TRBJ1-2; possible D gene TRBD1, 6 bases. CDR1 MGHDK and CDR2 SYGVNS come from the germline V gene. CDR3 length: 15 amino acids. Trimming took 7 bases from V and 0 from J, leaving 15 bases between them. The CDR3 loop is CASTPGGGPNYGYTF. The CDR3 DNA follows: TGTGCCAGCACCCCCGGCGGGGGGCCTAACTATGGCTACACCTTC.

This clone has a handful of counts. This specimen includes other DNA sequences encoding the same CDR3. The rearrangement joins TRBV4-1 to TRBJ1-2; 8 nucleotides align to TRBD1. The V and J ends lost 2 bases and 6 bases, in that order; junction bases with no gene match: 5. Germline loops: CDR1 MGHRA, CDR2 YSYEKL. The CDR3 runs to 14 residues. The CDR3 bases are TGCGCCAGCAGCCAAAACAGGGGGGCGGATGGCTACACCTTC. Its protein product is CASSQNRGADGYTF.